These 32 T cell receptor beta chains were all obtained from the same sample, sequenced in a study of CD8 T cells in ankylosing spondylitis. Study-wide points: Apparently characteristic of ankylosing spondylitis blood was a TCR beta motif (eight highly homologous variants).

These TCRs are of unknown antigen specificity. TCRdb called the 5' RACE reads again in MiXCR, with one record for every CDR3 protein. Counted here are fewer than 650,000 distinct CDR3 sequences, 9.5% to 15% occurring once; the ten biggest clones make up almost 7%. Specimen: blood, either unsorted or a sorted T cell fraction (not recorded which). The receptors stem from a male donor with ankylosing spondylitis.

This clonotype came up many times. This rearrangement joins TRBV5-1 to TRBJ2-1; 8 nucleotides match TRBD2. CDR1 is SGHRS, CDR2 YFSETQ, per germline. CDR3 length: 14 amino acids. The V segment lost 6 bases and the J segment 4 bases; nucleotides outside the gene matches: 6. The CDR3 DNA follows: TGCGCCAGCAAACTAGCGGAGGCGTACAATGAGCAGTTCTTC. Its translation: CASKLAEAYNEQFF.

This clonotype occurred a few times. The genes are TRBV3-1 and TRBJ1-2; 8 nucleotides agree with TRBD1. Germline loops: CDR1 LGHDT, CDR2 YNNKEL (reference sequence). This CDR3 contains 14 residues. The ends lost 5 bases at V and 7 bases at J; junction bases unmatched: 9. The CDR3 here is CASSAGQGSGGYTF. In DNA, the CDR3 is TGTGCCAGCAGCGCTGGACAGGGCAGCGGTGGCTACACCTTC.

V gene TRBV2 combines with J gene TRBJ2-1; no reliable D call. This CDR3 spans 11 amino acids. Trimming removed 8 bases at V and 2 bases at J, with 4 bases between. Germline V gene lookup returns CDR1 SNHLY and CDR2 FYNNEI. CDR3 DNA: TGTGCCAGCGTCCCCTACAATGAGCAGTTCTTC. This codes for CASVPYNEQFF.

This clonotype has just a few counts. V usage is TRBV5-1 and J usage is TRBJ2-2; D ambiguous. V was pared by 0 bases and J by 3 bases, with 6 bases between. CDR1 is SGHRS and CDR2 is YFSETQ in the germline V gene. The CDR3 loop spans 14 amino acids. This CDR3 reads CASSLGEDTGELFF. The CDR3 nucleotides are TGCGCCAGCAGCTTGGGTGAGGACACCGGGGAGCTGTTTTTT.

The chain couples TRBV20-1 to TRBJ2-7; 8 nucleotides match TRBD2. The CDR3 extends over 14 amino acids. CDR1 and CDR2 (germline): DFQATT, SNEGSKA (reference sequence). The junction had 3 bases not matched to a gene; V was cut back by 1 base and J by 1 base. CDR3 region: CSARGERESYEQYF. The CDR3 region has the DNA TGCAGTGCTAGAGGGGAGCGGGAGTCCTACGAGCAGTACTTC.

The sample holds a few counts of this clonotype. The V and J genes are TRBV20-1 and TRBJ2-2; D gene unclear. V lost 3 bases to trimming and J lost 7 bases, with 6 bases between them. The germline gives CDR1 DFQATT, CDR2 SNEGSKA (reference sequence). The CDR3 runs 11 residues. As DNA, the CDR3 is TGCAGTGCTAGCGAATACGGGGAGCTGTTTTTT. It specifies CSASEYGELFF.

This clonotype has only a few counts. The rearrangement links TRBV11-2 to TRBJ1-4, with D hard to call. The CDR3 sequence is 16 residues long. Germline V gene data show CDR1 as SGHAT and CDR2 as FQNNGV. V dropped 1 base and J dropped 0 bases, with 9 bases sitting between them. DNA for the CDR3: TGTGCCAGCAGCTTAGGTCAGGCAGCAACTAATGAAAAACTGTTTTTT. It codes for CASSLGQAATNEKLFF.

V usage is TRBV2 and J usage is TRBJ2-4; D gene uncertain. CDR1 is SNHLY, CDR2 FYNNEI, per germline. This CDR3 has 16 amino acids. V dropped 4 bases and J dropped 0 bases, with 13 bases sitting between them. For the CDR3, the DNA is TGTGCCAGCAGTGTATTAGACACCCGAGCCAAAAACATTCAGTACTTC. As protein: CASSVLDTRAKNIQYF.

This clonotype was counted between two and nine times. The chain has TRBV20-1 and TRBJ2-3; TRBD2 aligns across 9 bases. The CDR3 loop spans 15 amino acids. Germline-derived CDR1 and CDR2 are DFQATT and SNEGSKA (reference sequence). J lost 5 bases, V lost 3 bases, and 9 bases had no gene match. The CDR3 DNA follows: TGCAGTGCTAGTTCCCCTAGCGGGACCCTAGATACGCAGTATTTT. Residues: CSASSPSGTLDTQYF.

The table lists this clonotype with a few counts. The J gene is TRBJ2-3, the V gene TRBV4-2; D might be TRBD2 (6 bases). V lost 4 bases and J lost 0, with 11 bases in between. Germline-derived CDR1 and CDR2 are LGHNA and YNFKEQ. This CDR3 has 15 residues. The CDR3 reads CASSRGGTSTDTQYF. CDR3 nucleotide sequence: TGTGCCAGCAGCCGCGGCGGGACTAGCACAGATACGCAGTATTTT.

This clonotype has more than one count but fewer than ten. V gene TRBV5-1 combines with J gene TRBJ2-5; D may be TRBD2 (6 bases). Trimming took 4 bases from V and 5 from J, leaving 18 bases between them. The CDR3 covers 15 residues. CDR1 is SGHRS and CDR2 is YFSETQ in the germline V gene. The CDR3 bases are TGCGCCAGCAGCCCCCTTGCGGGATCCGTGGAGACCCAGTACTTC. Translated, it gives CASSPLAGSVETQYF.

Many counts were recorded for this clonotype. V usage is TRBV11-2 and J usage is TRBJ2-7; 9 nucleotides match TRBD2. V was pared by 6 bases and J by 1 base, with 13 bases of the junction left unmatched. The CDR3 is 17 residues long. Looked up from germline, CDR1 is SGHAT and CDR2 is FQNNGV. The CDR3 sequence: CASSDASGAGISYEQYF. CDR3 nucleotide sequence: TGTGCCAGCAGTGATGCTAGCGGGGCGGGGATATCCTACGAGCAGTACTTC.

This sequence joins TRBV5-1 and TRBJ1-1; possible D gene TRBD1, 6 bases. Germline assignment: CDR1 SGHRS and CDR2 YFSETQ. V was cut by 0 bases and J by 5 bases, with 11 bases left in between. This CDR3 is built from 14 residues. The CDR3 here is CASSLVTGPTEAFF. The CDR3 bases are TGCGCCAGCAGCTTGGTAACAGGGCCAACTGAAGCTTTCTTT.

This clonotype was seen only a few times. J is TRBJ2-1 and V is TRBV3-1, with 8 bases fitting TRBD2. Trimming at V came to 1 base and at J to 9 bases, leaving 11 bases not matched to a gene. Germline V gene data show CDR1 as LGHDT and CDR2 as YNNKEL (reference sequence). The CDR3 loop spans 16 amino acids. The CDR3 region is CASSQGGLGGVSEQFF. In DNA, the CDR3 is TGTGCCAGCAGCCAAGGGGGACTAGGGGGTGTCAGTGAGCAGTTCTTC.

The chain is built from TRBV10-3 and TRBJ2-5; D is perhaps TRBD1 (5 bases). The germline V gene has CDR1 ENHRY and CDR2 SYGVKD. The V and J ends lost 0 bases and 2 bases respectively, with 7 bases between them. The CDR3 is made up of 14 amino acids. CDR3 sequence: CAISESTDQETQYF. The CDR3 nucleotides are TGTGCCATCAGTGAGTCGACAGATCAAGAGACCCAGTACTTC.

This clonotype was counted a few times. The V and J genes are TRBV9 and TRBJ2-3; D not resolved. Germline loops: CDR1 SGDLS, CDR2 YYNGEE. The CDR3 extends over 14 amino acids. Between the trimmed V and J ends, which lost 5 bases and 5 bases, there was a span of 15 bases. The CDR3 DNA reads TGTGCCAGCAGTACTGCGGTCCTTGGAGATACGCAGTATTTT. It encodes CASSTAVLGDTQYF.

This clonotype was seen a few times. The chain has TRBV20-1 and TRBJ2-6, with D hard to call. The CDR3 contains 12 residues. Germline values: CDR1 DFQATT, CDR2 SNEGSKA (reference sequence). Deletions cut 6 bases from V and 4 bases from J, with 7 bases between. The CDR3 nucleotides read TGCAGTGCCCCGCTGGGGGCCAACGTCCTGACTTTC. It translates to CSAPLGANVLTF.

The genes are TRBV11-1 and TRBJ2-7; 12 nucleotides align to TRBD1. The CDR3 runs to 18 residues. V trimming: 0 bases; J trimming: 3 bases; junction bases outside the gene matches: 9. The germline gives CDR1 SGHAT, CDR2 FQDESV (reference sequence). Written as DNA, the CDR3 is TGTGCCAGCAGCTTAGCGCCGTTCGGGACAGGGGGCTTCTACGAGCAGTACGTC. Residues: CASSLAPFGTGGFYEQYV.

This clonotype came up a few times. The chain combines TRBV4-2 with TRBJ2-1; 16 bases fit TRBD2. V lost 2 bases, J lost 9 bases, and 10 bases stayed unmatched. Per germline, CDR1 LGHNA and CDR2 YNFKEQ. The CDR3 spans 18 residues. CDR3 in DNA: TGTGCCAGCAGCCAACGTCCGGGACTAGCGGGAGGGATAGCTGAGCAGTTCTTC. Its translation is CASSQRPGLAGGIAEQFF.

The V gene is TRBV15, the J gene TRBJ2-1, with 13 bases fitting TRBD2. Germline V lookup: CDR1 LNHNV, CDR2 YYDKDF (reference sequence). The CDR3 runs 15 residues. V gave up 1 base and J gave up 9 bases; unmatched junction bases: 3. CDR3 nucleotide sequence: TGTGCCACCAGCAGAGGGACTAGCGGGAGTCGTGAGCAGTTCTTC. Protein: CATSRGTSGSREQFF.

The chain joins TRBV6-1 to TRBJ1-1; 7 nucleotides match TRBD1. The CDR3 is 15 residues long. Germline trimming cut 5 bases from V and 5 bases from J; bases unmatched to any gene: 11. The germline V gene has CDR1 MNHNS and CDR2 SASEGT. The CDR3 bases are TGTGCCAGCAGTCCCGAGACAGGGACGAGAACTGAAGCTTTCTTT. The encoded protein is CASSPETGTRTEAFF.

This chain links TRBV20-1 with TRBJ2-1; 7 bases align to TRBD2. J was trimmed by 10 bases and V by 6 bases; bases with no gene match: 12. Germline CDR1 reads DFQATT; CDR2 reads SNEGSKA (reference sequence). CDR3 length: 13 amino acids. The CDR3 bases are TGCAGTGCGAGGCGCGGGGGATTGGGAGAGCAGTTCTTC. This sequence encodes CSARRGGLGEQFF.

In its sample, this clonotype was seen a few times. The chain carries TRBV20-1 and TRBJ2-7; no definite D call. Trimming took off 0 bases at V and 6 bases at J, with 15 bases between the two ends. Germline CDR1 and CDR2: DFQATT and SNEGSKA (reference sequence). The CDR3 is made up of 14 amino acids. CDR3 in DNA: TGCAGTGCTAGAGATCTGGGCTCAGGTGGCGAGCAGTACGTC. As protein: CSARDLGSGGEQYV.

This clonotype was found a few times. The gene calls are TRBV20-1 and TRBJ1-5; D unclear. The germline V gene encodes CDR1 DFQATT and CDR2 SNEGSKA (reference sequence). V gave up 5 bases and J gave up 0 bases, with 8 bases separating them. This CDR3 contains 13 residues. CDR3 sequence reads: CSAGPSSNQPQHF. The CDR3 DNA is TGCAGTGCTGGCCCGAGTAGCAATCAGCCCCAGCATTTT.

The rearrangement joins TRBV5-1 to TRBJ1-1; TRBD1 might be the D (5 bases). V was shortened by 4 bases and J by 1 base, with 8 bases between the two germline ends. The CDR3 loop spans 13 amino acids. Germline V gene sequence: CDR1 SGHRS, CDR2 YFSETQ. CDR3 loop: CASSNQGNTEAFF. The CDR3 nucleotides read TGCGCCAGCAGCAATCAGGGGAACACTGAAGCTTTCTTT.

The rearrangement links TRBV4-1 to TRBJ2-7; D is unresolved. The germline CDR1 and CDR2 sequences are MGHRA and YSYEKL. The V end lost 0 bases, the J end lost 2 bases, and 14 bases lay between the germline ends. CDR3 size: 16 residues. The CDR3 is CASSQDLSRLAYEQYF. CDR3 nucleotides: TGCGCCAGCAGCCAAGATTTGTCCCGACTCGCCTACGAGCAGTACTTC.

The chain recombines TRBV5-1 with TRBJ2-1; TRBD2 matches 8 bases. The junction had 6 bases not matched to a gene; V was cut back by 3 bases and J by 7 bases. Per germline, CDR1 SGHRS and CDR2 YFSETQ. The CDR3 length is 14 residues. The CDR3 here is CASSSAGEWNEQFF. CDR3 in DNA: TGCGCCAGCAGCTCAGCGGGAGAGTGGAATGAGCAGTTCTTC.

The genes are TRBV29-1 and TRBJ1-1, with unresolved D. Germline CDR1 is SQVTM and CDR2 is ANQGSEA. This CDR3 is 11 amino acids long. Trimming stripped 3 bases from V and 8 bases from J, with 10 bases between. The CDR3 is CSVDSILEAFF. CDR3 nucleotides: TGCAGCGTTGATAGTATTCTCGAAGCTTTCTTT.

In its sample, this clonotype was seen a few times. The chain couples TRBV29-1 to TRBJ1-1; D perhaps matches TRBD1 (6 bases). V lost 3 bases and J 11 bases, leaving 16 bases between the germline ends. CDR3 length: 12 residues. Germline V CDR1 and CDR2: SQVTM, ANQGSEA. This CDR3 is CSVEGSGAGAFF. CDR3 DNA: TGCAGCGTTGAGGGGTCAGGGGCGGGTGCTTTCTTT.

The chain uses TRBV5-1 and TRBJ2-1; D not certain. V was clipped by 7 bases and J by 0 bases, with 11 bases between them. Germline values: CDR1 SGHRS, CDR2 YFSETQ. This CDR3 comprises 14 residues. Here the CDR3 reads CASADSSSYNEQFF. In DNA form, the CDR3 reads TGCGCCAGCGCAGACTCGAGCTCCTACAATGAGCAGTTCTTC. Drawing the rest from reference TRBV5-1 and TRBJ2-1, the complete variable domain is KAGVTQTPRYLIKTRGQQVTLSCSPISGHRSVSWYQQTPGQGLQFLFEYFSETQRNKGNFPGRFSGRQFSNSRSEMNVSTLELGDSALYLCASADSSSYNEQFFGPGTRLTVL.

This clonotype was detected ten times or more. The chain has TRBV4-1 and TRBJ1-4; no clear D gene. CDR3 length equals 14 residues. V was pared by 0 bases and J by 8 bases, with 10 bases between. Germline assignment: CDR1 MGHRA and CDR2 YSYEKL. The CDR3 reads CASSQEPGLEKLFF. The CDR3 region has the DNA TGCGCCAGCAGCCAAGAACCCGGGCTAGAAAAACTGTTTTTT.

This clonotype was picked up a small number of times. V gene TRBV7-2 combines with J gene TRBJ2-1; D not resolved. This CDR3 has 13 amino acids. Germline assignment: CDR1 SGHTA and CDR2 FQGNSA. Trimming cost V 4 bases and J 6 bases, with 10 bases left between them. The CDR3: CASSSQAINEQFF. The CDR3 DNA sequence: TGTGCCAGCAGCTCTCAAGCGATCAATGAGCAGTTCTTC.